This TCR beta chain was sequenced during a study of T cell changes during pregnancy in multiple sclerosis. The repertoire was sequenced with immunoSEQ multiplex PCR; TCRdb's copy has only in-frame clones and lacks some. This sample has tens of thousands of clones, with 92% found just once. V was shortened by 2 bases and J by 7 bases, with 8 bases between the two germline ends. The CDR3 totals 13 residues. In germline, CDR1 is MNHNS, CDR2 SASEGT. This clonotype was obtained from a female donor with multiple sclerosis, enrolled in a pregnancy study. The genes are TRBV6-1 and TRBJ2-2, with D perhaps matching TRBD1 (5 bases). The material was CD4+ T cells from peripheral blood mononuclear cells, obtained in the second trimester of pregnancy. This chain's CDR3 is CASSEQGYGELFF. The CDR3 DNA sequence: TGTGCCAGCAGTGAACAGGGCTACGGGGAGCTGTTTTTT.